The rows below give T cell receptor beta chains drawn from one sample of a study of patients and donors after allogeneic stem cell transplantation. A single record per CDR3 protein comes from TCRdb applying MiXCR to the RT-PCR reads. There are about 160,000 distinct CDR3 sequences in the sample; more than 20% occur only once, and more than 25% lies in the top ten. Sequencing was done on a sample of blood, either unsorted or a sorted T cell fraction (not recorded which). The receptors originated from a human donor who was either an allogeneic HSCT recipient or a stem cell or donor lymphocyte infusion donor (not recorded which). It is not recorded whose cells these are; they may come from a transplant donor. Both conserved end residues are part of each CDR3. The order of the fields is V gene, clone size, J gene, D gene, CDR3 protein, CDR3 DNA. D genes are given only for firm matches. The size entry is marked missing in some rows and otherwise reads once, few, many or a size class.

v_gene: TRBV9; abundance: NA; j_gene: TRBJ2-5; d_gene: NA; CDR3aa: CASSITSWREKETQYF; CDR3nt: TGTGCCAGCAGCATCACTTCATGGAGGGAAAAAGAGACCCAGTACTTC
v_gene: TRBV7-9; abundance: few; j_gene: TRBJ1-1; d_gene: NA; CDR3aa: CASSLAAVDATEAFF; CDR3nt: TGTGCCAGCAGCTTAGCAGCGGTGGACGCCACTGAAGCTTTCTTT
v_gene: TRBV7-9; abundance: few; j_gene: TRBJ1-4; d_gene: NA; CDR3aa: CASSHPGGGEKLFF; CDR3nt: TGTGCCAGCAGCCACCCCGGCGGGGGGGAAAAACTGTTTTTT
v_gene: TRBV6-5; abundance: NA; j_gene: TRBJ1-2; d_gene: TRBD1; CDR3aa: CASTPGTAGDGYTF; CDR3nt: TGTGCCAGCACTCCCGGGACAGCCGGGGATGGCTACACCTTC
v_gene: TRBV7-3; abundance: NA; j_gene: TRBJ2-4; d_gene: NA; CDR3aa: CASSLRSGLAQYF; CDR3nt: TGTGCCAGCAGCTTAAGGTCTGGTTTGGCTCAGTACTTC
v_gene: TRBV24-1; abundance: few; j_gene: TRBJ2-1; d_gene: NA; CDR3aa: CATSDRASGFEQFF; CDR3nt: TGTGCCACCAGTGACCGGGCCAGCGGTTTTGAGCAGTTCTTC
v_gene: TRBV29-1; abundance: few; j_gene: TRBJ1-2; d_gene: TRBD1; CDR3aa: CSVQATGTGGVYGYTF; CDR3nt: TGCAGCGTTCAAGCTACCGGGACAGGGGGGGTCTATGGCTACACCTTC
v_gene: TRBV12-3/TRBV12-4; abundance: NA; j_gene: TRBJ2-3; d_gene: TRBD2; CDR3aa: CASSSQTSGSQDTQYF; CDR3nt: TGTGCCAGCAGTTCCCAGACTAGCGGGAGTCAAGATACGCAGTATTTT
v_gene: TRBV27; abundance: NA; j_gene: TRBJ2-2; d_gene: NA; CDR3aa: CASSLEERAGELFF; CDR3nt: TGTGCCAGCAGTTTAGAGGAGAGGGCCGGGGAGCTGTTTTTT
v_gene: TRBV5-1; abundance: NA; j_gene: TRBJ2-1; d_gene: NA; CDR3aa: CASLEDNEQFF; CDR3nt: TGCGCCAGCCTAGAAGACAATGAGCAGTTCTTC
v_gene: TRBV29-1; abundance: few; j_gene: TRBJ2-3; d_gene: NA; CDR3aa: CSVVLATDTQYF; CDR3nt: TGCAGCGTTGTACTAGCCACAGATACGCAGTATTTT
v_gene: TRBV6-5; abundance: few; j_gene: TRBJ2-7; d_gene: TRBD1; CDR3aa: CASSFYRGKNEQYF; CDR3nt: TGTGCCAGCAGTTTCTACAGGGGGAAGAACGAGCAGTACTTC
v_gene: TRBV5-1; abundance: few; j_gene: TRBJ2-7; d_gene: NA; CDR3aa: CASRRGSREEGEQYF; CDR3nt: TGCGCCAGCAGAAGAGGGTCCCGGGAAGAGGGTGAGCAGTACTTC
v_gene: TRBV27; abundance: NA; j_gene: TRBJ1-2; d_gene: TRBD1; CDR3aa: CASSFRGQGNGYTF; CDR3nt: TGTGCCAGCAGTTTTCGGGGACAGGGGAATGGCTACACCTTC
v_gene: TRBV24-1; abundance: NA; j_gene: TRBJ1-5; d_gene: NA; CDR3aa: CATSESQSDQPQHF; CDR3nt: TGTGCCACCAGTGAATCACAGTCAGATCAGCCCCAGCATTTT